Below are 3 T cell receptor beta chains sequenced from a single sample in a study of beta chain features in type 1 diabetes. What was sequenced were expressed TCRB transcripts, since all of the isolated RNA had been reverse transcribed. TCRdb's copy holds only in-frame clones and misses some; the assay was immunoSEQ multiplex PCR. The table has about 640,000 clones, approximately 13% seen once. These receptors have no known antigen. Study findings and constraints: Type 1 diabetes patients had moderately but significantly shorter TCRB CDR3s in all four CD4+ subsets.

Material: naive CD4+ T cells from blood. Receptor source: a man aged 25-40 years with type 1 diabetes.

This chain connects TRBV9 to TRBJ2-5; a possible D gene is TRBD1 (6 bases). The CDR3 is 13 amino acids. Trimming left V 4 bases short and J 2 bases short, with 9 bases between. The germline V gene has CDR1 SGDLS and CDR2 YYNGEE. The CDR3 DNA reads TGTGCCAGCAGCTCGACAGGACAAGAGACCCAGTACTTC. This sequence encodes CASSSTGQETQYF.

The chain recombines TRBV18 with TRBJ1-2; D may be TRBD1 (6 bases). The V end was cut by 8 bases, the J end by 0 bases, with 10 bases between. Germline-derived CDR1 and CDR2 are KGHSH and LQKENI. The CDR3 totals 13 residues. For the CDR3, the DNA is TGTGCCAGCAGGGGGGCCTCTAACTATGGCTACACCTTC. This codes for CASRGASNYGYTF.

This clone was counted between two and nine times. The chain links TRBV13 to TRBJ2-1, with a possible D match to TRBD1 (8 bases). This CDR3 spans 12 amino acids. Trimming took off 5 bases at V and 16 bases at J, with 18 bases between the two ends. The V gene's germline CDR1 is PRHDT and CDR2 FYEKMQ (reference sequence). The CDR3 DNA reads TGTGCCAGCAGCCCTACAGGGGGGGGACCATTCTTC. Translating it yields CASSPTGGGPFF.